These T cell receptor beta chains were read from a single sample in a study of blood T cell repertoires in COVID-19. Only in-frame clones appear in the TCRdb table, and some are missing; sequencing was by immunoSEQ multiplex PCR. Of 110,000 to 150,000 clones listed, about 80% are singletons. The source material was PBMCs or T cells enriched from blood (not recorded which). All receptors derive from a woman younger than 35 who had been exposed to COVID-19. Each CDR3 is given with its conserved first and last residue. The order of the fields is clone size, V gene, D gene, J gene, CDR3 protein, CDR3 DNA. The D gene is left open where the match is weak. Only part of the rows carry a size: once, few, many, or a class if the clone is expanded.

NA,TRBV6-2/TRBV6-3,NA,TRBJ2-2,CASSYVLNAGELFF,TGTGCCAGCAGTTACGTACTAAACGCCGGGGAGCTGTTTTTT
NA,TRBV7-9,TRBD2,TRBJ2-5,CASSLWRGVAGHQETQYF,TGTGCCAGCAGCTTATGGAGGGGGGTAGCGGGACACCAAGAGACCCAGTACTTC
NA,TRBV5-1,TRBD2,TRBJ2-2,CASSPGLAGGDTGELFF,TGCGCCAGCAGCCCGGGACTAGCGGGAGGGGACACCGGGGAGCTGTTTTTT
NA,TRBV18,NA,TRBJ1-5,CASSPPAGSGNQPQHF,TGTGCCAGCTCACCACCCGCGGGATCTGGCAATCAGCCCCAGCATTTT
NA,TRBV6-2/TRBV6-3,TRBD2,TRBJ2-1,CASSLTGLEYYNEQFF,TGTGCCAGCAGTTTAACGGGACTAGAGTACTACAATGAGCAGTTCTTC
NA,TRBV6-5,TRBD2,TRBJ2-3,CASTSSGRSNTQYF,TGTGCCAGCACCTCTAGCGGGAGGTCTAATACGCAGTATTTT
NA,TRBV28,NA,TRBJ1-2,CASSRWRAQSWEDGYTF,TGTGCCAGCAGCCGGTGGCGGGCCCAAAGTTGGGAAGATGGCTACACCTTC
NA,TRBV29-1,NA,TRBJ1-1,CSTRGGGTEAFF,TGCAGCACCCGGGGAGGGGGTACTGAAGCTTTCTTT
NA,TRBV30,NA,TRBJ1-3,CACLRRNSGNTIYF,TGTGCCTGCCTGAGGCGTAACTCTGGAAACACCATATATTTT
NA,TRBV5-1,NA,TRBJ1-2,CASSPGNSEGYTF,TGCGCCAGCAGCCCCGGGAACTCGGAGGGCTACACCTTC
NA,TRBV30,TRBD2,TRBJ2-7,CAWSVDLAGIEQYF,TGTGCCTGGAGTGTAGATCTAGCGGGGATAGAGCAGTACTTC
NA,TRBV5-1,TRBD1,TRBJ2-3,CASSLGSGTGTDTQYF,TGCGCCAGCAGCTTGGGTTCCGGGACAGGCACAGATACGCAGTATTTT
NA,TRBV16,NA,TRBJ1-4,CASGGSPGEKLFF,TGTGCCAGCGGAGGCTCCCCCGGTGAAAAACTGTTTTTT
NA,TRBV2,TRBD1,TRBJ1-2,CAIRDSGLRGYTF,TGTGCCATCCGGGACAGCGGTCTCCGGGGCTACACCTTC
NA,TRBV9,NA,TRBJ1-2,CASSVAGFGGGVYGYTF,TGTGCCAGCAGCGTAGCTGGGTTTGGCGGGGGCGTCTATGGCTACACCTTC
NA,TRBV5-5,NA,TRBJ1-1,CASSLVARGIGEAFF,TGTGCCAGCAGCTTGGTAGCCAGGGGAATCGGTGAAGCTTTCTTT
NA,TRBV28,TRBD1,TRBJ1-2,CASSGTGYGYTF,TGTGCCAGCAGTGGGACAGGGTATGGCTACACCTTC
NA,TRBV7-9,NA,TRBJ1-2,CASSLDSGVNGYTF,TGTGCCAGCAGCTTAGATTCCGGGGTGAATGGCTACACCTTC
NA,TRBV5-1,TRBD1,TRBJ1-2,CASSDRTGGASGYTF,TGCGCCAGCAGCGACAGGACAGGGGGCGCTTCTGGCTACACCTTC
NA,TRBV10-3,NA,TRBJ2-6,CAISEPGTTSSGANVLTF,TGTGCCATCAGTGAGCCCGGGACAACAAGCTCTGGGGCCAACGTCCTGACTTTC
NA,TRBV7-2,TRBD2,TRBJ2-2,CASSLGGGRAPGELFF,TGTGCCAGCAGCTTAGGCGGCGGGAGGGCTCCCGGGGAGCTGTTTTTT
NA,TRBV7-2,NA,TRBJ2-7,CASSFLYAGSYEQYF,TGTGCCAGCAGCTTCCTCTACGCCGGCTCCTACGAGCAGTACTTC
NA,TRBV5-1,TRBD1,TRBJ2-3,CASRGTGTDTQYF,TGCGCCAGCAGAGGGACAGGCACAGATACGCAGTATTTT
NA,TRBV6-5,TRBD1,TRBJ2-7,CASSYSGTGYREQYF,TGTGCCAGCAGTTACTCTGGGACAGGGTATAGGGAGCAGTACTTC
NA,TRBV5-1,TRBD1,TRBJ2-3,CASSFGQGAGTQYF,TGCGCCAGCAGCTTCGGACAGGGGGCAGGTACGCAGTATTTT
once,TRBV27,NA,TRBJ2-4,CASSLKALAKNIQYF,TGTGCCAGCAGTTTAAAAGCCCTAGCCAAAAACATTCAGTACTTC
once,TRBV7-8,TRBD1,TRBJ2-1,CASSWPGDRGARQFF,TGTGCCAGCAGCTGGCCCGGAGACAGGGGAGCAAGGCAGTTCTTC
NA,TRBV24-1,TRBD2,TRBJ2-3,CATSDSTSGSMSDTQYF,TGTGCCACCAGTGATTCCACTAGCGGGAGTATGTCGGATACGCAGTATTTT
NA,TRBV18,NA,TRBJ2-7,CASSPPLRLYEQYF,TGTGCCAGCTCACCCCCCTTGAGACTTTACGAGCAGTACTTC
NA,TRBV18,NA,TRBJ1-4,CASSPRATNEKLFF,TGTGCCAGCTCACCGCGGGCAACTAATGAAAAACTGTTTTTT
NA,TRBV5-4,TRBD2,TRBJ2-5,CASSLGLAGETQYF,TGTGCCAGCAGCTTGGGACTAGCGGGAGAGACCCAGTACTTC
NA,TRBV12-3/TRBV12-4,NA,TRBJ1-1,CASSRVVTEAFF,TGTGCCAGCAGCAGGGTGGTGACTGAAGCTTTCTTT
NA,TRBV6-4,NA,TRBJ2-3,CASSDTPGQTDTQYF,TGTGCCAGCAGTGACACCCCTGGACAGACAGATACGCAGTATTTT
once,TRBV10-3,TRBD2,TRBJ2-2,CAISEGLAENTGELFF,TGTGCCATCAGTGAAGGTCTAGCGGAAAACACCGGGGAGCTGTTTTTT
once,TRBV3-1/TRBV3-2,NA,TRBJ1-1,CASSQVAGGTEAFF,TGTGCCAGCAGCCAAGTTGCCGGGGGCACTGAAGCTTTCTTT
NA,TRBV19,TRBD1,TRBJ1-5,CASTPGTGWQPQHF,TGTGCCAGCACCCCAGGGACAGGGTGGCAGCCCCAGCATTTT
once,TRBV5-4,TRBD1,TRBJ2-5,CASSFDRGETQYF,TGTGCCAGCAGCTTTGACAGGGGGGAGACCCAGTACTTC
NA,TRBV3-1/TRBV3-2,NA,TRBJ1-1,CASSPSAGTEAFF,TGTGCCAGCAGCCCCTCTGCAGGAACTGAAGCTTTCTTT
NA,TRBV18,NA,TRBJ2-2,CASSPTAGELFF,TGTGCCAGCTCACCCACAGCCGGGGAGCTGTTTTTT
NA,TRBV4-3,TRBD2,TRBJ2-3,CASSQDGLAGGLDTQYF,TGCGCCAGCAGCCAAGATGGGCTAGCGGGAGGGTTAGATACGCAGTATTTT